A selection of T cell receptor beta chains follows, all from one sample in a study of blood T cell repertoires in COVID-19. The data were produced by immunoSEQ multiplex PCR, yet TCRdb's version contains in-frame clones alone and is incomplete. The table lists approximately 100,000 clones, 85% to 90% of them singletons, with about a fifth in the top ten. Sequenced input: peripheral blood. The receptors here all came from a human donor with acute or convalescent COVID-19. The donor label of this sample is uncertain. Both conserved end residues are part of each CDR3. A D gene is named only where the DNA matches it firmly. The listing skips clone size in some rows; elsewhere it reads once, few, many or a size class.

TRBD2,TRBJ2-7,TRBV9,14,once,CASSVRDYPYEQYF,TGTGCCAGCAGCGTCCGGGACTACCCCTACGAGCAGTACTTC
TRBD1,TRBJ2-7,TRBV27,15,-,CASRMVWDRVSEQYF,TGTGCCAGCAGGATGGTTTGGGACAGGGTATCCGAGCAGTACTTC
TRBD1,TRBJ1-5,TRBV28,17,-,CASNSVEWTGGNQPQHF,TGTGCCAGCAATTCGGTAGAATGGACAGGGGGCAATCAGCCCCAGCATTTT
TRBD2,TRBJ2-1,TRBV3-1/TRBV3-2,17,-,CASSQRRGLAGANEQFF,TGTGCCAGCAGCCAACGACGAGGACTAGCGGGAGCCAATGAGCAGTTCTTC
-,TRBJ2-7,TRBV30,12,-,CAVDREPYEQYF,TGTGCAGTTGACAGAGAACCCTACGAGCAGTACTTC
TRBD2,TRBJ2-1,TRBV29-1,14,-,CSVLSGNTYNEQFF,TGCAGCGTTCTTAGCGGGAATACCTACAATGAGCAGTTCTTC
-,TRBJ2-3,TRBV5-1,17,-,CASSLGQGLAKADTQYF,TGCGCCAGCAGCCTGGGACAGGGACTAGCGAAGGCAGATACGCAGTATTTT
TRBD1,TRBJ2-7,TRBV18,16,-,CASSPVGTGSSYEQYF,TGTGCCAGCTCACCGGTCGGGACAGGGAGCTCCTACGAGCAGTACTTC
TRBD1,TRBJ1-1,TRBV5-1,13,-,CASSSGTGPKAFF,TGCGCTAGCAGCTCCGGGACAGGGCCCAAAGCTTTCTTT
-,TRBJ1-5,TRBV24-1,16,-,CATRCPICECNQPQHF,TGTGCCACCAGATGCCCGATCTGCGAGTGCAATCAGCCCCAGCATTTT
TRBD2,TRBJ2-7,TRBV7-2,15,once,CASSPPGLANYEQYF,TGTGCCAGCAGCCCCCCGGGACTAGCGAACTACGAGCAGTACTTC
TRBD2,TRBJ2-1,TRBV6-2/TRBV6-3,13,once,CASSGTSSYEQFF,TGTGCCAGCAGCGGGACTAGCTCATATGAGCAGTTCTTC
TRBD2,TRBJ2-3,TRBV5-4,15,-,CASSSTSGRTDTQYF,TGTGCCAGCAGCTCTACTAGCGGGAGGACAGATACGCAGTATTTT
TRBD1,TRBJ1-3,TRBV5-4,14,-,CASSAQGPGNTIYF,TGTGCCAGCAGCGCACAGGGGCCTGGAAACACCATATATTTT
TRBD1,TRBJ1-4,TRBV18,14,-,CASSPDRTNEKLFF,TGTGCCAGCTCACCGGACAGGACAAATGAAAAACTGTTTTTT
-,TRBJ1-1,TRBV6-5,13,-,CASRSGFNTEAFF,TGTGCCAGCAGATCAGGGTTTAACACTGAAGCTTTCTTT
-,TRBJ2-2,TRBV7-2,14,-,CASRYSQNTGELFF,TGTGCCAGCAGATACAGCCAGAACACCGGGGAGCTGTTTTTT
-,TRBJ2-1,TRBV6-5,14,-,CASSLIGGYNEQFF,TGTGCCAGCAGTCTCATCGGGGGTTACAATGAGCAGTTCTTC
TRBD2,TRBJ2-1,TRBV3-1/TRBV3-2,16,-,CASSQEGRSGINEQFF,TGTGCCAGCAGCCAAGAAGGTCGTAGCGGGATCAATGAGCAGTTCTTC
-,TRBJ1-1,TRBV3-1/TRBV3-2,11,-,CASTRGTEAFF,TGTGCCAGTACTCGGGGCACTGAAGCTTTCTTT
-,TRBJ2-2,TRBV28,15,-,CASSPYQGNTGELFF,TGTGCCAGCAGTCCCTACCAGGGAAACACCGGGGAGCTGTTTTTT
TRBD1,TRBJ2-7,TRBV14,14,few,CASSQVRTGAEKYF,TGTGCCAGCAGCCAAGTGCGGACAGGGGCTGAGAAGTACTTC
TRBD1,TRBJ1-2,TRBV3-1/TRBV3-2,15,-,CASSQDPDRVGGYTF,TGTGCCAGCAGCCAAGACCCGGACAGGGTTGGTGGCTACACCTTC
-,TRBJ2-5,TRBV9,14,once,CASSVGNIGETQYF,TGTGCCAGCAGCGTAGGCAATATCGGGGAGACCCAGTACTTC
-,TRBJ2-6,TRBV18,16,-,CASSPQEGAGANVLTF,TGTGCCAGCTCACCACAAGAGGGTGCTGGGGCCAACGTCCTGACTTTC
TRBD1,TRBJ2-2,TRBV5-8,15,-,CASSWGQGNTGELFF,TGTGCCAGCAGCTGGGGACAGGGTAACACCGGGGAGCTGTTTTTT
TRBD1,TRBJ2-7,TRBV6-5,13,few,CASRGTGSYEQYF,TGTGCCAGCAGGGGGACAGGGAGCTACGAGCAGTACTTC
-,TRBJ1-3,TRBV18,15,once,CASSPPNSGGNTIYF,TGTGCCAGCTCACCACCGAACAGTGGAGGAAACACCATATATTTT
TRBD2,TRBJ2-3,TRBV29-1,15,-,CSGRGTSGSGDTQYF,TGCAGCGGCCGGGGGACTAGCGGGAGCGGAGATACGCAGTATTTT
-,TRBJ1-6,TRBV5-1,14,-,CASSPETYNSPLHF,TGCGCCAGCAGCCCAGAGACATATAATTCACCCCTCCACTTT
-,TRBJ1-2,TRBV4-1,13,-,CASSQDEFGGYTF,TGCGCCAGCAGCCAAGACGAATTCGGGGGCTACACCTTC
-,TRBJ1-4,TRBV4-3,16,few,CASSQETRTLNEKLFF,TGCGCCAGCAGCCAAGAGACACGCACACTTAATGAAAAACTGTTTTTT
-,TRBJ1-2,TRBV19,15,-,CASSIQSSGNYGYTF,TGTGCCAGTAGTATCCAGTCCAGCGGGAACTATGGCTACACCTTC
-,TRBJ1-3,TRBV2,14,-,CASSDNGARNTIYF,TGTGCCAGCAGTGATAATGGGGCGAGGAACACCATATATTTT
TRBD2,TRBJ2-7,TRBV14,16,few,CASSQDSGLAGYEQYF,TGTGCCAGCAGCCAAGATAGCGGACTAGCGGGATACGAGCAGTACTTC
-,TRBJ2-2,TRBV6-6,16,-,CASRPPGTVNTGELFF,TGTGCCAGCAGACCCCCCGGGACTGTTAACACCGGGGAGCTGTTTTTT
TRBD2,TRBJ2-2,TRBV10-3,17,-,CAISEIAGGPNTGELFF,TGTGCCATCAGTGAGATAGCGGGAGGACCCAACACCGGGGAGCTGTTTTTT
-,TRBJ1-1,TRBV5-1,15,-,CASRVQTGLNTEAFF,TGCGCCAGCAGGGTCCAAACAGGCCTGAACACTGAAGCTTTCTTT
-,TRBJ1-5,TRBV19,18,-,CASTKLGDSNMWNQPQHF,TGTGCCAGTACAAAACTGGGGGACTCAAATATGTGGAATCAGCCCCAGCATTTT
-,TRBJ2-5,TRBV5-8,14,-,CASSYRGPASTGYF,TGTGCCAGCAGCTACCGCGGCCCAGCTTCCACGGGGTACTTC
-,TRBJ2-5,TRBV28,15,-,CASSSDREAVETQYF,TGTGCCAGCAGCTCCGACAGGGAGGCGGTGGAGACCCAGTACTTC
-,TRBJ1-1,TRBV5-6,14,-,CASSLPLLATEAFF,TGTGCCAGCAGCCTACCTCTCCTCGCGACTGAAGCTTTCTTT
-,TRBJ1-2,TRBV7-9,13,-,CASSSDMDYGYTF,TGTGCCAGCAGCTCCGACATGGACTATGGCTACACCTTC
-,TRBJ2-5,TRBV25-1,15,-,CASSDGAGWDETQYF,TGTGCCAGCAGTGACGGCGCGGGATGGGACGAGACCCAGTACTTC
-,TRBJ1-5,TRBV2,15,-,CAAKAQGGGNQPQHF,TGTGCCGCCAAAGCCCAGGGTGGCGGCAATCAGCCCCAGCATTTT
TRBD1,TRBJ1-5,TRBV24-1,15,-,CATSDGGQGNQPQHF,TGTGCCACCAGTGATGGTGGACAGGGCAATCAGCCCCAGCATTTT
-,TRBJ1-1,TRBV9,15,-,CASMGWTGVNTEAFF,TGTGCCAGCATGGGTTGGACGGGAGTGAACACTGAAGCTTTCTTT
-,TRBJ1-6,TRBV7-9,15,few,CASSSRQADNSPLHF,TGTGCCAGCAGTTCCAGACAGGCCGATAATTCACCCCTCCACTTT
-,TRBJ2-7,TRBV3-1/TRBV3-2,14,-,CAGTLSEGLGEQYF,TGTGCCGGCACCTTATCCGAGGGTCTGGGCGAGCAGTACTTC
-,TRBJ2-5,TRBV7-9,13,-,CASSPFNQETQYF,TGTGCCAGCAGCCCCTTTAACCAAGAGACCCAGTACTTC
-,TRBJ1-1,TRBV4-3,15,few,CASSQDGAGVTEAFF,TGCGCCAGCAGCCAAGATGGGGCAGGAGTCACTGAAGCTTTCTTT
-,TRBJ1-1,TRBV6-5,16,-,CASSYWGGRRNTEAFF,TGTGCCAGCAGTTACTGGGGCGGCAGAAGAAACACTGAAGCTTTCTTT
-,TRBJ1-6,TRBV10-3,11,-,CAIGPTMPLHF,TGTGCCATCGGACCGACTATGCCCCTCCACTTT
TRBD2,TRBJ2-3,TRBV2,16,-,CASSGLAGGALDTQYF,TGTGCCAGCAGTGGACTAGCGGGAGGGGCATTAGATACGCAGTATTTT